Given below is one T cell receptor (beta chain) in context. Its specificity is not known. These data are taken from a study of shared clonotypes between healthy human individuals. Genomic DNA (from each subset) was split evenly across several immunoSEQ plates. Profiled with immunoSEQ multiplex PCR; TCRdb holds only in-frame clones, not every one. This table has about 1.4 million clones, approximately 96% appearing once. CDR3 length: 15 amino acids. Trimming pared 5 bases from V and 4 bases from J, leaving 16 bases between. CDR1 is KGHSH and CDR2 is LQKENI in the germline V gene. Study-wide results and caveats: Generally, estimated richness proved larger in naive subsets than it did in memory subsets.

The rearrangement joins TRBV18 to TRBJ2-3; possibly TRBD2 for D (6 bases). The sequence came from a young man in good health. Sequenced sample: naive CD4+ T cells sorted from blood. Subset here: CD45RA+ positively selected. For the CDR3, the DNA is TGTGCCAGCTCAACCGGGAGCCATCCGTCAGATACGCAGTATTTT. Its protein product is CASSTGSHPSDTQYF.